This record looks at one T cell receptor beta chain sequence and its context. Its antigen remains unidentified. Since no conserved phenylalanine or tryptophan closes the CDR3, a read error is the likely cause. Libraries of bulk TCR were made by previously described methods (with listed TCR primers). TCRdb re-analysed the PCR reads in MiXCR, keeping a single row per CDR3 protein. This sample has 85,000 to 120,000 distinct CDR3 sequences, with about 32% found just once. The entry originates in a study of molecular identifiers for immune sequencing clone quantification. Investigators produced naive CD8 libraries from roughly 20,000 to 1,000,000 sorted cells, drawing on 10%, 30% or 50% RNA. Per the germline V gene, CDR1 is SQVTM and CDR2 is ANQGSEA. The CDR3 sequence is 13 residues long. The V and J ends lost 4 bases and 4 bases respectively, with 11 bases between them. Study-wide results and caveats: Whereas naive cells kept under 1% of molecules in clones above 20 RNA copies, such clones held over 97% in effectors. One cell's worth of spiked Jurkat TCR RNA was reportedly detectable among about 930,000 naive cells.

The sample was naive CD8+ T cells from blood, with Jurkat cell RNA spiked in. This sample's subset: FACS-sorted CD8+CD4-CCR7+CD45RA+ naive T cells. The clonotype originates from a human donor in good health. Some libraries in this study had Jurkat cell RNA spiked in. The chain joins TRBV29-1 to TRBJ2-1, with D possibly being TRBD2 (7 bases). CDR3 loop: CSVVGGGYNEQFL. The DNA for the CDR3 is TGCAGCGTTGTAGGGGGGGGTTACAATGAGCAGTTCCTC.